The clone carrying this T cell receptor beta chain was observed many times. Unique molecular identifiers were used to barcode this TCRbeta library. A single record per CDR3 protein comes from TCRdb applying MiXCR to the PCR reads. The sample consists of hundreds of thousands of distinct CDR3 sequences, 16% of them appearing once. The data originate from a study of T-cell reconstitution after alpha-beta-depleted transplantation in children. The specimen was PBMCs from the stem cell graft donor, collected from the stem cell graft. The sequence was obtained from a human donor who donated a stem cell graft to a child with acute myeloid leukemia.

CDR3 in DNA: TGCAGCGTTGACGGACAGGGTCACTACACCTTC. Its translation is CSVDGQGHYTF. V is TRBV29-1 and J is TRBJ1-2; TRBD1 agrees at 8 bases. Looked up from germline, CDR1 is SQVTM and CDR2 is ANQGSEA. V trimming: 3 bases; J trimming: 10 bases; junction bases outside the gene matches: 4. The CDR3 runs 11 residues.